Sequencing of this T cell receptor beta chain was carried out in a study of tumor-infiltrating lymphocytes in primary liver carcinoma. For the study at large: Sample counts of productive TCRbeta reads spanned roughly 3.65 to 8 million; these counts were similar across tissue types.

This clonotype was observed many times. Germline DNA was extracted too, while blood RNA derived from unsorted whole blood. Patients had chronic HBV infection and were treatment-naive. The germline V gene has CDR1 MNHNS and CDR2 SASEGT. The V and J ends lost 5 bases and 7 bases respectively, with 12 bases between them. This CDR3 contains 14 residues. The authors made TCR beta cDNA from 400 to 550 ng total RNA with a constant-region primer. The TCR beta library was amplified through three nested multiplex PCR rounds in a modified ARM-PCR procedure. TRBV1-TRBV30 forward and Cbeta reverse primers drove the first two roughly 10-cycle rounds. TCRdb re-called the multiplex PCR reads through MiXCR, storing one row per CDR3 protein. Of 250,000 to 400,000 distinct CDR3 sequences in the sample, 65% were seen once.

Sequencing was performed on peripheral blood. This TCR came from a middle-aged man with primary liver carcinoma and hepatitis B virus infection. The chain carries TRBV6-1 and TRBJ1-6; no clear D. The CDR3 spells CASSWRVLNSPLHF. CDR3 in DNA: TGTGCCAGCAGTTGGAGGGTTTTGAATTCACCCCTCCACTTT.